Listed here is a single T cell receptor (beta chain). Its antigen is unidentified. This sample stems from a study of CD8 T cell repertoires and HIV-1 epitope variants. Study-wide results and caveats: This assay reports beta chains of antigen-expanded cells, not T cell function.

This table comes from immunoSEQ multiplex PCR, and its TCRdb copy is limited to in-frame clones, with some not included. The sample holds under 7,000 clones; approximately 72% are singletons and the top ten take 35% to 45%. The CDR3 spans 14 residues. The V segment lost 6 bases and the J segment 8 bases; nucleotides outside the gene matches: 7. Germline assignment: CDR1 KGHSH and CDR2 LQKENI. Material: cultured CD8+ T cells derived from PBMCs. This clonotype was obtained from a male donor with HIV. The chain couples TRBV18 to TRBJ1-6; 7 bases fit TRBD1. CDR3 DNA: TGTGCCAGCTCCCCCGGGACAGACTATTCACCCCTCCACTTT. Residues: CASSPGTDYSPLHF.